Presented here are 8 T cell receptor beta chains from one specimen sequenced in a study of blood T cell repertoires in COVID-19. Produced via immunoSEQ multiplex PCR; TCRdb's table is partial and in-frame only. Of about 50,000 clones listed, approximately 84% are singletons. Sequenced: peripheral blood. The receptors shown here come from a man in his 60s with acute or convalescent COVID-19.

This clone was seen once. The V call is TRBV7-3, the J call TRBJ2-1, with 12 positions matching TRBD2. V was pared by 6 bases and J by 6 bases, with 9 bases of the junction left unmatched. This CDR3 has 16 amino acids. Germline loops: CDR1 SGHTA, CDR2 FQGTGA. CDR3 protein: CASSFLAGGSINEQFF. The CDR3 DNA follows: TGTGCCAGCAGTTTCCTAGCGGGGGGGTCTATCAATGAGCAGTTCTTC. The whole variable domain, remainder taken from reference TRBV7-3 and TRBJ2-1, is GAGVSQTPSNKVTEKGKYVELRCDPISGHTALYWYRQSLGQGPEFLIYFQGTGAADDSGLPNDRFFAVRPEGSVSTLKIQRTERGDSAVYLCASSFLAGGSINEQFFGPGTRLTVL.

On this clone itself: The same CDR3 also results from other DNA sequences found in this sample. The chain uses TRBV19 and TRBJ2-3, with 9 bases that match TRBD1. Germline lookup yields CDR1 LNHDA and CDR2 SQIVND (reference sequence). The length of the CDR3 is 13 residues. Germline trimming cut 7 bases from V and 6 bases from J; bases unmatched to any gene: 5. CDR3 nucleotides: TGTGCCAGTACCGAACAGGGGGCGGATACGCAGTATTTT. This gives the protein CASTEQGADTQYF.

The chain couples TRBV12-2 to TRBJ1-2; the table calls TRBD1, which could not be checked here. TRBV12-2 corresponds to a pseudogene. The CDR3 covers 13 residues. The CDR3 coding sequence is TGTGCAAGTCGCCAAAGGACAGAAGATGGCTACACCTTC. This encodes CASRQRTEDGYTF.

The genes are TRBV25-1 and TRBJ1-1; D is unresolved. The CDR3 has 11 amino acids. The V gene's germline CDR1 is MGHDK and CDR2 SYGVNS. Trimming left V 7 bases short and J 2 bases short, with 5 bases between. The CDR3 here is CASMRNTEAFF. Here the CDR3 DNA reads TGTGCCAGCATGCGAAACACTGAAGCTTTCTTT. The complete variable domain, with remaining parts taken from reference TRBV25-1 and TRBJ1-1, reads EADIYQTPRYLVIGTGKKITLECSQTMGHDKMYWYQQDPGMELHLIHYSYGVNSTEKGDLSSESTVSRIRTEHFPLTLESARPSHTSQYLCASMRNTEAFFGQGTRLTVV.

The chain combines TRBV7-2 with TRBJ1-3; D not resolved. The ends were cut back, 2 bases at V and 4 bases at J, with 6 bases in the middle. The germline V gene has CDR1 SGHTA and CDR2 FQGNSA. This CDR3 is 13 amino acids long. CDR3 nucleotide sequence: TGTGCCAGCAGCTTATATCAGGGAAACACCATATATTTT. Translated: CASSLYQGNTIYF.

This clone has a handful of counts. The CDR3 DNA reads as TGTGCCAGTAGCAGACAGGGTAGCTCCTACAATGAGCAGTTCTTC. Protein sequence: CASSRQGSSYNEQFF. The chain recombines TRBV19 with TRBJ2-1; TRBD1 matches 7 bases. The germline V gene encodes CDR1 LNHDA and CDR2 SQIVND (reference sequence). The CDR3 length is 15 residues. V gave up 6 bases and J gave up 0 bases; unmatched junction bases: 5.

The J gene is TRBJ2-5, the V gene TRBV5-4; 7 positions match TRBD1. CDR1 is SGHNT, CDR2 YYREEE, per germline (reference sequence). Trimming took 0 bases from V and 5 from J; bases not matched to a gene: 4. This CDR3 has 14 residues. The chain's CDR3 is CASSLGDREETQYF. The CDR3 DNA reads TGTGCCAGCAGCTTGGGAGACAGGGAGGAGACCCAGTACTTC.

This clone is a singleton in its sample. The chain uses TRBV6-4 and TRBJ2-5; 9 bases are a match to TRBD1. Germline loops: CDR1 MRHNA, CDR2 SNTAGT. The CDR3 has 16 amino acids. V shed 5 bases and J 4 bases; nucleotides not matched to a gene: 11. Here the CDR3 DNA reads TGTGCCAGCAGTCGACCGCCGGGACAGGGACGAGAGACCCAGTACTTC. Its translation: CASSRPPGQGRETQYF.